The TCR beta chain under discussion was sequenced for a study of T cell responses to AZD1222 COVID-19 vaccine. This clone showed up just a few times. Its target is unknown. Study results and caveats: Repertoire sampling happened only post peak T cell response. Spike-wide vaccine-associated CD4 TCRs dominated at 160-218 and 743-854. Once two AZD1222 doses were given, Spike-specific TCR breadth and depth went up.

Here immunoSEQ multiplex PCR was the method, and the copy in TCRdb shows in-frame clones only, minus some. The sample lists some 130,000 clones; 70% to 90% were seen once. Trimming stripped 0 bases from V and 4 bases from J, with 7 bases between. The CDR3 consists of 14 residues. Germline values: CDR1 MGHRA, CDR2 YSYEKL. The specimen comprised peripheral blood, sampled on day 0 of AZD1222 vaccination. V gene TRBV4-1 combines with J gene TRBJ1-5, with D possibly being TRBD1 (6 bases). The TCR originated in an adult in good health. The CDR3 DNA sequence: TGCGCCAGCAGCCAAGAAACAGGGAATCAGCCCCAGCATTTT. It codes for CASSQETGNQPQHF.